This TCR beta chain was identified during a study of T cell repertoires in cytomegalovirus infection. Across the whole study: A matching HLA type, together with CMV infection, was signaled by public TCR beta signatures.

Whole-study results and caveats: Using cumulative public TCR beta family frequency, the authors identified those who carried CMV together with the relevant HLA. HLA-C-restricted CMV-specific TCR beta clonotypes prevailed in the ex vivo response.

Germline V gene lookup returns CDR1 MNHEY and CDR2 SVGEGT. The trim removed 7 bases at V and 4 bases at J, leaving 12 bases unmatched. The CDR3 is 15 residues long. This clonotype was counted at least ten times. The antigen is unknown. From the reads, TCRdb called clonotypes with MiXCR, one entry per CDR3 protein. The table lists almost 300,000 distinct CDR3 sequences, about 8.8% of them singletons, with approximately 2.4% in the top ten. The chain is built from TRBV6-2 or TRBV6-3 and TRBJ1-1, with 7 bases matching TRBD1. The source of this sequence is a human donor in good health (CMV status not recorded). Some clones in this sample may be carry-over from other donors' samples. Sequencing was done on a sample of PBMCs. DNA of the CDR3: TGTGCCAGCAAAACGCGGACAGGCTTGAGCACTGAAGCTTTCTTT. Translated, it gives CASKTRTGLSTEAFF.